These T cell receptor beta chains were read from a single sample in a study of T cell responses to AZD1222 COVID-19 vaccine. Some clones are missing from TCRdb's copy, which holds only in-frame ones; the method was immunoSEQ multiplex PCR. The sample holds some 200,000 clones, 85% to 95% seen once. Sequenced here: peripheral blood, sampled 28 days after the second dose of the MenACWY control vaccine. The origin of the receptors is an adult who received the MenACWY meningococcal vaccine as a control. CDR3s include the opening cysteine and the closing phenylalanine or tryptophan. Each record gives: V gene, D gene, J gene, clone size, CDR3 DNA, CDR3 protein. A D gene is named only where the DNA matches it firmly. Some rows have no size entry. The others give once, few or many, or a class for an expanded clone.

V: TRBV2
D: -
J: TRBJ2-2
size: -
DNA: TGTGCCAGCAGTTGGGCCCACAAGGGTGCGAACACCGGGGAGCTGTTTTTT
CDR3: CASSWAHKGANTGELFF

V: TRBV4-1
D: TRBD1
J: TRBJ1-5
size: -
DNA: TGCGCCAGCAGCCAAGATCCGGGACAGGTCAATCAGCCCCAGCATTTT
CDR3: CASSQDPGQVNQPQHF

V: TRBV27
D: TRBD1
J: TRBJ2-1
size: -
DNA: TGTGCCAGCAGTTTAGAACAGGGGTTAGATGAGCAGTTCTTC
CDR3: CASSLEQGLDEQFF

V: TRBV27
D: -
J: TRBJ2-1
size: once
DNA: TGTGCCAGCAGTTTCCAGGTCTACAATGAGCAGTTCTTC
CDR3: CASSFQVYNEQFF

V: TRBV28
D: -
J: TRBJ2-4
size: -
DNA: TGTGCCAGCAGTTTACAGGGAGATATAGCCAAAAACATTCAGTACTTC
CDR3: CASSLQGDIAKNIQYF

V: TRBV7-2
D: -
J: TRBJ1-4
size: -
DNA: TGTGCCAGCAGCGGCATGGGAGGAACAACTAATGAAAAACTGTTTTTT
CDR3: CASSGMGGTTNEKLFF

V: TRBV5-1
D: -
J: TRBJ2-7
size: -
DNA: TGCGCCAGCAGCCGGGACATCTCCTACGAGCAGTACTTC
CDR3: CASSRDISYEQYF

V: TRBV28
D: TRBD2
J: TRBJ2-1
size: -
DNA: TGTGCCAGCAGACCGGGGACTAGCGGGCGGTTAGGGCAGTTCTTC
CDR3: CASRPGTSGRLGQFF

V: TRBV4-2
D: -
J: TRBJ1-6
size: -
DNA: TGTGCCAGCAGCCAGTACGCCTCTAATTCACCCCTCCACTTT
CDR3: CASSQYASNSPLHF

V: TRBV5-1
D: -
J: TRBJ2-3
size: once
DNA: TGCGCCAGCAGCTTGATCACCACAGATACGCAGTATTTT
CDR3: CASSLITTDTQYF

V: TRBV2
D: -
J: TRBJ2-3
size: -
DNA: TGTGCCAGCAGGTCGAGGGCAGGGGCTTCCGATACGCAGTATTTT
CDR3: CASRSRAGASDTQYF

V: TRBV10-1
D: TRBD1
J: TRBJ2-4
size: -
DNA: TGCGCCAGCAGTGTGCCACGGGACAGGGGGCCCCGACTAGCCAAAAACATTCAGTACTTC
CDR3: CASSVPRDRGPRLAKNIQYF

V: TRBV25-1
D: TRBD1
J: TRBJ1-2
size: -
DNA: TGTGCCAGCAGTGCCTTCGGGACAGCTGAGGGCTACACCTTC
CDR3: CASSAFGTAEGYTF

V: TRBV7-3
D: -
J: TRBJ2-6
size: -
DNA: TGTGCCAGCAGCTCGGGACTGTCCTCTGGGGCCAACGTCCTGACTTTC
CDR3: CASSSGLSSGANVLTF

V: TRBV9
D: -
J: TRBJ2-1
size: -
DNA: TGTGCCAGCAGCCAGACGGGGACTGGACTACACTACAATGAGCAGTTCTTC
CDR3: CASSQTGTGLHYNEQFF

V: TRBV5-1
D: TRBD1
J: TRBJ1-1
size: -
DNA: TGCGCCAGCAGCTTGTCAGGGGGCAATCTCAGAGCTGAAGCTTTCTTT
CDR3: CASSLSGGNLRAEAFF

V: TRBV28
D: TRBD1
J: TRBJ1-1
size: -
DNA: TGTGCCAGCAGTGGGGGAGGGGGCTGGGGCACTGAAGCTTTCTTT
CDR3: CASSGGGGWGTEAFF

V: TRBV21-1
D: -
J: TRBJ2-5
size: -
DNA: TGTGCCAGCAGCGGGGACCCCGACAGGGGGGAAGAGACCCAGTACTTC
CDR3: CASSGDPDRGEETQYF

V: TRBV6-5
D: -
J: TRBJ1-1
size: -
DNA: TGTGCAATCGGCGGGGACAACACTGAAGCTTTCTTT
CDR3: CAIGGDNTEAFF

V: TRBV6-5
D: -
J: TRBJ2-2
size: -
DNA: TGTGCCAGCAGTTACCTAGGGCCCTCCGGGGAGCTGTTTTTT
CDR3: CASSYLGPSGELFF

V: TRBV18
D: -
J: TRBJ2-3
size: -
DNA: TGTGCCAGCTCACCTCTTCGGGAAAGCGGGCGTAGGGATACGCAGTATTTT
CDR3: CASSPLRESGRRDTQYF

V: TRBV10-1
D: TRBD1
J: TRBJ2-2
size: few
DNA: TGCGCCAGCAGTGAAAGGCGGGACAGGGACGGGGAGCTGTTTTTT
CDR3: CASSERRDRDGELFF

V: TRBV7-8
D: -
J: TRBJ1-4
size: -
DNA: TGTGCCAGCAGCCAATGGAGGATAACAACTAATGAAAAACTGTTTTTT
CDR3: CASSQWRITTNEKLFF

V: TRBV9
D: TRBD2
J: TRBJ2-1
size: -
DNA: TGTGCCAGCAGCGTAGGGGGCGGTGGGACTACCGCAATACAGTTCTTC
CDR3: CASSVGGGGTTAIQFF

V: TRBV29-1
D: TRBD2
J: TRBJ2-7
size: -
DNA: TGCAGCGCCGGAAGCGGGACCTACGAGCAGTACTTC
CDR3: CSAGSGTYEQYF

V: TRBV7-3
D: -
J: TRBJ2-5
size: once
DNA: TGTGCCAGCAGCCCGACCGGGAAAGAGACCCAGTACTTC
CDR3: CASSPTGKETQYF

V: TRBV27
D: -
J: TRBJ1-1
size: -
DNA: TGTGCCAGCAGTTTAGCGGGTAGGACTGAAGCTTTCTTT
CDR3: CASSLAGRTEAFF

V: TRBV28
D: -
J: TRBJ2-7
size: -
DNA: TGTGCCAGCACGGGGAGGACGTACGAGCAGTACTTC
CDR3: CASTGRTYEQYF

V: TRBV27
D: TRBD1
J: TRBJ2-4
size: once
DNA: TGTGCCAGCAGTTCCTTTGGGACAGGGGGCACCATTCAGTACTTC
CDR3: CASSSFGTGGTIQYF

V: TRBV19
D: -
J: TRBJ1-5
size: -
DNA: TGTGCCAGTATTGACGGCGGTGGTCAACGTGGCAATCAGCCCCAGCATTTT
CDR3: CASIDGGGQRGNQPQHF

V: TRBV19
D: -
J: TRBJ1-6
size: -
DNA: TGTGCCAGTAGTATAGGGGGAGTTGTGACCTCACCCCTCCACTTT
CDR3: CASSIGGVVTSPLHF

V: TRBV27
D: -
J: TRBJ1-3
size: -
DNA: TGTGCCAGCAGTTTTAGCGGGTCCGGGCTCCACACCATATATTTT
CDR3: CASSFSGSGLHTIYF

V: TRBV7-9
D: -
J: TRBJ1-2
size: -
DNA: TGTGCCAGCAGCTTATCGACAGTCTTCTATGGCTACACCTTC
CDR3: CASSLSTVFYGYTF

V: TRBV25-1
D: -
J: TRBJ1-1
size: -
DNA: TGTGCCAGCAGGAGGGTGGGGGGTGAAGCTTTCTTT
CDR3: CASRRVGGEAFF

V: TRBV9
D: -
J: TRBJ2-1
size: -
DNA: TGTGCCAGCAGCGCCGAAGACCGTGGCTCCTACAATGAGCAGTTCTTC
CDR3: CASSAEDRGSYNEQFF

V: TRBV7-2
D: -
J: TRBJ1-6
size: -
DNA: TGTGCCAGCAGCTTAGATTCACCCCTCCACTTT
CDR3: CASSLDSPLHF

V: TRBV5-1
D: TRBD1
J: TRBJ1-2
size: -
DNA: TGCGCCAGCAGCCCCGGGACAGGTGATGGCTACACCTTC
CDR3: CASSPGTGDGYTF

V: TRBV19
D: TRBD1
J: TRBJ1-6
size: -
DNA: TGTGCCAGTAGTGCGACGCGACAGGGCGGTTCACCCCTCCACTTT
CDR3: CASSATRQGGSPLHF

V: TRBV29-1
D: -
J: TRBJ2-1
size: -
DNA: TGCAGCGGCATACCAGGAAGCGGAGAGCAGTTCTTC
CDR3: CSGIPGSGEQFF

V: TRBV7-2
D: TRBD2
J: TRBJ2-3
size: -
DNA: TGTGCCAGCAGCGCAGCCGGGACTAGTACGGCAGATACGCAGTATTTT
CDR3: CASSAAGTSTADTQYF